A single sample is the source of the 30 T cell receptor beta chains below, sequenced in a study of patients and donors after allogeneic stem cell transplantation (dated by TCRdb to 2018 to 2020). Library prep was done by RT-PCR. Sequencing was carried out with a NextSeq 550. TCRdb redid the processing of the public reads, applying fastp at Q25 and MiXCR, and retained in-frame beta chains. Here each entry gathers all rows of one CDR3 protein and keeps the most common genes and DNA. The sample has over 200,000 distinct CDR3 sequences on record, roughly 38% of them singletons. Around 10% of the sample rests with the top ten. The specimen sequenced was blood, either unsorted or a sorted T cell fraction (not recorded which). The source of these receptors is a human donor who was either an allogeneic HSCT recipient or a stem cell or donor lymphocyte infusion donor (not recorded which). It is not recorded whose cells these are; they may come from a transplant donor.

The chain uses TRBV9 and TRBJ2-2; D tentatively reads TRBD1 or TRBD2 (5 bases each). Trimming left V 0 bases short and J 4 bases short, with 13 bases between. Per germline, CDR1 SGDLS and CDR2 YYNGEE. The CDR3 spans 16 residues. CDR3 loop: CASSVGFRERTGELFF. For the CDR3, the DNA is TGTGCCAGCAGCGTAGGATTCAGGGAGCGCACCGGGGAGCTGTTTTTT.

V usage is TRBV5-1 and J usage is TRBJ2-5; D is possibly TRBD1 or TRBD2 (5 bases each). The ends were cut back, 5 bases at V and 5 bases at J, with 16 bases in the middle. This CDR3 has 14 amino acids. CDR1 is SGHRS and CDR2 is YFSETQ in the germline V gene. CDR3 DNA: TGCGCCAGCAGGATTGGGGACCTCAGGGAGACCCAGTACTTC. Translated, it gives CASRIGDLRETQYF.

The gene calls are TRBV18 and TRBJ1-4; unclear D gene. Trimming removed 1 base at V and 0 bases at J, with 9 bases between. The CDR3 consists of 16 residues. Germline assignment: CDR1 KGHSH and CDR2 LQKENI. CDR3 nucleotide sequence: TGTGCCAGCTCACCACGGCAACCAGCAACTAATGAAAAACTGTTTTTT. Protein sequence: CASSPRQPATNEKLFF.

This clonotype was seen a handful of times. This rearrangement joins TRBV7-9 to TRBJ2-5; D gene uncertain. Trimming took off 5 bases at V and 1 base at J, with 14 bases between the two ends. The germline V gene has CDR1 SEHNR and CDR2 FQNEAQ (reference sequence). The CDR3 runs to 15 residues. CDR3 region: CASSPRKAGQETQYF. The CDR3 DNA reads as TGTGCCAGCAGCCCACGAAAGGCTGGCCAAGAGACCCAGTACTTC.

The chain joins TRBV4-2 to TRBJ2-1, with 8 bases fitting TRBD2. The CDR3 contains 13 residues. The junction had 8 bases not matched to a gene; V was cut back by 0 bases and J by 16 bases. Germline-derived CDR1 and CDR2 are LGHNA and YNFKEQ. DNA for the CDR3: TGTGCCAGCAGCCAAGATGCGGGGGGCAGTTGCTTCTTC. Translated, it gives CASSQDAGGSCFF.

The CDR3 spells CASSIAGGNNEQFF. CDR3 nucleotide sequence: TGTGCCAGCAGTATAGCGGGGGGAAACAATGAGCAGTTCTTC. This chain joins TRBV28 and TRBJ2-1, with 10 bases fitting TRBD2. Germline lookup yields CDR1 MDHEN and CDR2 SYDVKM. The CDR3 runs to 14 residues. Trimming cost V 5 bases and J 5 bases; bases outside gene matches: 3.

This clonotype turned up a few times. This chain uses TRBV28 with TRBJ1-4, with D possibly TRBD1 on 5 matching bases. CDR1 and CDR2 (germline): MDHEN, SYDVKM. V was trimmed by 2 bases and J by 3 bases, leaving 16 bases between them. The CDR3 is made up of 17 amino acids. CDR3 bases: TGTGCCAGCAGTTTACCGGGGCACGGGCGGGCTAATGAAAAACTGTTTTTT. Protein sequence: CASSLPGHGRANEKLFF.

This sequence joins TRBV6-1 and TRBJ2-1; D tentatively reads TRBD1 or TRBD2 (5 bases each). The CDR3 is 15 amino acids. V was cut by 6 bases and J by 0 bases, with 12 bases left in between. Germline-derived CDR1 and CDR2 are MNHNS and SASEGT. CDR3 nucleotides: TGTGCCAGCAGCGGGGACGCGAGCTCCTACAATGAGCAGTTCTTC. Translated, it gives CASSGDASSYNEQFF.

This clonotype was observed a handful of times. The genes are TRBV29-1 and TRBJ1-1; D gene ambiguous. V lost 0 bases and J 6 bases, leaving 17 bases between the germline ends. Per germline, CDR1 SQVTM and CDR2 ANQGSEA. CDR3 length equals 15 residues. The chain's CDR3 is CSVEDSPERRAEAFF. Here the CDR3 DNA reads TGCAGCGTTGAAGATTCCCCCGAGCGGAGGGCTGAAGCTTTCTTT. Variable domain in full (rest from reference TRBV29-1 and TRBJ1-1): SAVISQKPSRDICQRGTSLTIQCQVDSQVTMMFWYRQQPGQSLTLIATANQGSEATYESGFVIDKFPISRPNLTFSTLTVSNMSPEDSSIYLCSVEDSPERRAEAFFGQGTRLTVV.

CDR3 DNA sequence: TGTGCCAGCAGCATGGGACAGGGGGCCCACGAGCAGTACTTC. Translating it yields CASSMGQGAHEQYF. The chain carries TRBV9 and TRBJ2-7, with 12 bases that match TRBD1. The CDR3 runs 14 residues. Germline V CDR1 and CDR2: SGDLS, YYNGEE. Unmatched junction bases numbered 4, after V lost 4 bases and J lost 5 bases. Combining the CDR3 with reference TRBV9 and TRBJ2-7 gives the whole variable domain DSGVTQTPKHLITATGQRVTLRCSPRSGDLSVYWYQQSLDQGLQFLIQYYNGEERAKGNILERFSAQQFPDLHSELNLSSLELGDSALYFCASSMGQGAHEQYFGPGTRLTVT.

The chain has TRBV20-1 and TRBJ1-5, with D uncertain. Trimming pared 3 bases from V and 1 base from J, leaving 7 bases between. Germline CDR1 reads DFQATT; CDR2 reads SNEGSKA (reference sequence). The CDR3 length is 13 residues. The CDR3 loop is CSARSWSNQPQHF. Written as DNA, the CDR3 is TGCAGTGCTAGGTCCTGGAGCAATCAGCCCCAGCATTTT.

The rearrangement joins TRBV7-9 to TRBJ2-1, with no clear D. The germline V and J ends were trimmed by 2 bases and 10 bases, with 6 bases remaining between them. There are 11 residues in the CDR3. Germline CDR1 is SEHNR and CDR2 is FQNEAQ (reference sequence). This CDR3 is CASSLTREQFF. Here the CDR3 DNA reads TGTGCCAGCAGCTTAACCCGCGAGCAGTTCTTC.

The chain is built from TRBV4-1 and TRBJ2-7; perhaps D is TRBD1 or TRBD2 (5 bases each). The V end lost 5 bases, the J end lost 3 bases, and 14 bases lay between the germline ends. From germline, CDR1 is MGHRA and CDR2 YSYEKL. CDR3 length equals 14 residues. CDR3 coding DNA: TGCGCCAGCAGCTACGCCCAGGGAGACTACGAGCAGTACTTC. Its translation: CASSYAQGDYEQYF.

CDR3 DNA sequence: TGCGCCAGCAGCTTGACAGCCCGAGGGGGGGCCAAAAACATTCAGTACTTC. Amino acids: CASSLTARGGAKNIQYF. The rearrangement uses TRBV5-1 and TRBJ2-4; D may match TRBD1 or TRBD2 (6 bases each). CDR1 is SGHRS, CDR2 YFSETQ, per germline. This CDR3 is 17 amino acids long. V shed 1 base and J shed 1 base, with 15 bases lying between them.

The V gene is TRBV12-3 or TRBV12-4, the J gene TRBJ2-1; 13 bases align to TRBD2. The V and J ends lost 9 bases and 8 bases, in that order; junction bases with no gene match: 4. The CDR3 runs 13 residues. The CDR3 spells CASTSGGAYEQFF. CDR3 DNA: TGTGCCAGTACTAGCGGGGGGGCCTATGAGCAGTTCTTC.

This clonotype has at least ten counts. The junction differs from germline at one of its ends, possibly a read error. CDR3 sequence reads: CASSLPGNTEAFF. In DNA form, the CDR3 reads TGTGCCAGCTCACTCCCGGGGAACACTGAAGCTTTCTTT. The rearrangement joins TRBV5-1 to TRBJ1-1; no definite D call. From germline, CDR1 is SGHRS and CDR2 YFSETQ. This CDR3 is built from 13 residues.

The V and J genes are TRBV7-9 and TRBJ2-2; D possibly matches TRBD1 or TRBD2 (5 bases each). Germline V gene data show CDR1 as SEHNR and CDR2 as FQNEAQ (reference sequence). The CDR3 sequence is 14 residues long. Trimming left V 7 bases short and J 6 bases short, with 15 bases between. CDR3 residues: CASNWDGSAGELFF. The CDR3, as DNA: TGTGCCAGCAACTGGGACGGATCGGCCGGGGAGCTGTTTTTT.

In this sample, this clonotype turned up a few times. V is TRBV12-3 or TRBV12-4 and J is TRBJ1-2; 9 bases are shared with TRBD1. The CDR3 is 15 residues long. Losses at the gene ends were 5 bases for V and 8 bases for J; bases not matched to a gene: 12. The CDR3 nucleotides read TGTGCCAGCAGTCCCGGGACAGGGAGATATGGAGGCTACACCTTC. This gives the protein CASSPGTGRYGGYTF.

V and J are TRBV9 and TRBJ1-3; D remains ambiguous. The CDR3 is 15 residues long. In germline, CDR1 is SGDLS, CDR2 YYNGEE. With 3 bases removed from V and 2 bases from J, the gap between germline ends came to 12 bases. Written as DNA, the CDR3 is TGTGCCAGCAGCGCGGTAGGACGGGCTGGAAACACCATATATTTT. It specifies CASSAVGRAGNTIYF. The whole variable domain, remainder taken from reference TRBV9 and TRBJ1-3, is DSGVTQTPKHLITATGQRVTLRCSPRSGDLSVYWYQQSLDQGLQFLIQYYNGEERAKGNILERFSAQQFPDLHSELNLSSLELGDSALYFCASSAVGRAGNTIYFGEGSWLTVV.

This clonotype was observed a few times. The chain joins TRBV6-1 to TRBJ1-1; 8 bases are shared with TRBD1. The junction had 7 bases not matched to a gene; V was cut back by 10 bases and J by 6 bases. The germline V gene has CDR1 MNHNS and CDR2 SASEGT. This CDR3 contains 12 residues. The CDR3 reads CATRTGLAEAFF. CDR3 in DNA: TGTGCCACCCGGACAGGGTTAGCTGAAGCTTTCTTT.

In its sample, this clonotype was seen a few times. The gene calls are TRBV6-6 and TRBJ2-3; 11 nucleotides match TRBD1. The length of the CDR3 is 15 residues. V gave up 5 bases and J gave up 2 bases; unmatched junction bases: 3. Germline CDR1 is MNHNY and CDR2 is SVGAGI (reference sequence). The CDR3 region has the DNA TGTGCCAGCAGTCCTGGACAGGGGGCCACAGATACGCAGTATTTT. Encoded protein: CASSPGQGATDTQYF.

J is TRBJ1-5 and V is TRBV6-6; D possibly corresponds to TRBD1 (5 bases). This CDR3 has 17 residues. In germline, CDR1 is MNHNY, CDR2 SVGAGI (reference sequence). V was cut by 0 bases and J by 4 bases, with 16 bases left in between. Here the CDR3 reads CASSYSPGGERNQPQHF. In nucleotides, the CDR3 is TGTGCCAGCAGTTACTCCCCGGGGGGTGAAAGGAATCAGCCCCAGCATTTT.

The gene calls are TRBV10-3 and TRBJ2-7, with a tentative D call TRBD2 (6 bases). This CDR3 comprises 15 residues. With 0 bases removed from V and 2 bases from J, the gap between germline ends came to 11 bases. Germline V lookup: CDR1 ENHRY, CDR2 SYGVKD. The CDR3 loop reads CAISESWGRTYEQYF. Here the CDR3 DNA reads TGTGCCATCAGTGAGTCCTGGGGGAGGACCTACGAGCAGTACTTC.

This clonotype has only a few counts. The J gene is TRBJ1-1, the V gene TRBV29-1; 7 positions agree with TRBD1. There are 13 residues in the CDR3. Germline lookup yields CDR1 SQVTM and CDR2 ANQGSEA. After removal of 7 bases from V and 5 bases from J, the junction contained 10 bases not matched to a gene. The CDR3 DNA reads TGCAGCGCTCCGACAGGGCTGGGTACTGAAGCTTTCTTT. Protein sequence: CSAPTGLGTEAFF.

This clonotype was recorded at least ten times. The V gene is TRBV20-1, the J gene TRBJ1-1; D is unresolved. V was cut by 0 bases and J by 3 bases, with 14 bases left in between. This CDR3 comprises 15 residues. The germline V gene encodes CDR1 DFQATT and CDR2 SNEGSKA (reference sequence). The CDR3, as DNA: TGCAGTGCTAGAGATCTCGGCAGGCATTACACTGAAGCTTTCTTT. Protein: CSARDLGRHYTEAFF.

V usage is TRBV10-3 and J usage is TRBJ2-7; D uncertain. Trimming pared 2 bases from V and 5 bases from J, leaving 10 bases between. This CDR3 comprises 13 residues. Per germline, CDR1 ENHRY and CDR2 SYGVKD. DNA of the CDR3: TGTGCCATCAGTGAGAAATTCCGCCACGAGCAGTACTTC. Translation gives CAISEKFRHEQYF.

The chain links TRBV30 to TRBJ1-4, with unresolved D. Between the trimmed V and J ends, which lost 2 bases and 8 bases, there was a span of 6 bases. Per the germline V gene, CDR1 is GTSNPN and CDR2 is SVGIG (reference sequence). The CDR3 contains 11 residues. For the CDR3, the DNA is TGTGCCTGGAGTCTGAGGGAAAAACTGTTTTTT. This translates into CAWSLREKLFF.

This clonotype was seen just once. The V gene is TRBV6-1, the J gene TRBJ2-5, with D tentatively TRBD1 (6 bases). The germline gives CDR1 MNHNS, CDR2 SASEGT. Trimming pared 2 bases from V and 5 bases from J, leaving 18 bases between. The CDR3 sequence is 16 residues long. CDR3 in amino acids: CASSERGTHSGETQYF. The CDR3 bases are TGTGCCAGCAGTGAAAGGGGGACACATTCAGGCGAGACCCAGTACTTC.

This chain uses TRBV28 with TRBJ1-1; D remains ambiguous. This CDR3 region has 13 residues. Per germline, CDR1 MDHEN and CDR2 SYDVKM. The V end lost 11 bases, the J end lost 4 bases, and 17 bases lay between the germline ends. CDR3 DNA sequence: TGTGCCGGCACCCTTGCGGCGACCACTGAAGCTTTCTTT. The encoded protein is CAGTLAATTEAFF.

This clonotype has only a few counts. This chain joins TRBV6-6 and TRBJ1-2; 11 positions agree with TRBD1. This CDR3 has 16 residues. The germline gives CDR1 MNHNY, CDR2 SVGAGI (reference sequence). Germline trimming cut 4 bases from V and 0 bases from J; bases unmatched to any gene: 4. CDR3 protein: CASSFGTGGANYGYTF. The DNA of the CDR3 is TGTGCCAGCAGTTTCGGGACAGGGGGAGCTAACTATGGCTACACCTTC.